A single sample is the source of the 17 T cell receptor beta chains below, sequenced in a study of blood T cell repertoires in COVID-19. Using immunoSEQ multiplex PCR, the repertoire was profiled, and TCRdb retains in-frame clones only, with some absent. Found here are about 380,000 clones, 88% of them singletons; the top ten hold about 1.1%. Material for sequencing was PBMCs or T cells enriched from blood (not recorded which). Receptors originate from a woman under 30 who had recovered from COVID-19.

V usage is TRBV19 and J usage is TRBJ1-6; maybe TRBD1 (6 bases). The V end was cut by 3 bases, the J end by 6 bases, with 9 bases between. The CDR3 contains 14 residues. Per the germline V gene, CDR1 is LNHDA and CDR2 is SQIVND (reference sequence). The CDR3 coding sequence is TGTGCCAGTAGTATGGGCAGGGGTAATTCACCCCTCCACTTT. Amino acids: CASSMGRGNSPLHF.

The chain links TRBV4-2 to TRBJ2-5, with D possibly TRBD1 on 7 matching bases. Germline V CDR1 and CDR2: LGHNA, YNFKEQ. Between the trimmed V and J ends, which lost 0 bases and 3 bases, there was a span of 11 bases. The CDR3 contains 15 residues. CDR3: CASSQDLRGEETQYF. DNA for the CDR3: TGTGCCAGCAGCCAAGATCTCAGGGGGGAAGAGACCCAGTACTTC.

The chain is built from TRBV4-2 and TRBJ2-1; 8 bases agree with TRBD2. The V gene's germline CDR1 is LGHNA and CDR2 YNFKEQ. Losses at the gene ends were 4 bases for V and 0 bases for J; bases not matched to a gene: 8. The CDR3 has 17 amino acids. The CDR3 here is CASSRFSGASSYNEQFF. DNA for the CDR3: TGTGCCAGCAGCCGATTTAGCGGGGCGAGCTCCTACAATGAGCAGTTCTTC.

The chain is built from TRBV5-1 and TRBJ2-7; D remains unclear. The CDR3 sequence is 13 residues long. Germline values: CDR1 SGHRS, CDR2 YFSETQ. V dropped 4 bases and J dropped 0 bases, with 8 bases sitting between them. CDR3 in DNA: TGCGCCAGCAGCCTCACCAGCTCCTACGAGCAGTACTTC. This codes for CASSLTSSYEQYF.

This chain uses TRBV4-3 with TRBJ1-5; D unclear. The germline V and J ends were trimmed by 0 bases and 1 base, with 7 bases remaining between them. This CDR3 comprises 15 residues. Germline V gives CDR1 LGHNA, CDR2 YSLEER. The CDR3 coding sequence is TGCGCCAGCAGCCAAGATTGGCCGAGCAATCAGCCCCAGCATTTT. Translating gives CASSQDWPSNQPQHF.

The chain uses TRBV2 and TRBJ2-2; 8 nucleotides match TRBD1. Germline V CDR1 and CDR2: SNHLY, FYNNEI. The CDR3 runs 15 residues. Unmatched junction bases numbered 7, after V lost 4 bases and J lost 6 bases. The CDR3 region is CASSGEQGGAGELFF. The CDR3 coding sequence is TGTGCCAGCAGTGGGGAACAGGGGGGAGCCGGGGAGCTGTTTTTT.

The genes are TRBV27 and TRBJ2-7, with 8 bases lining up with TRBD1. CDR1 and CDR2 (germline): MNHEY, SMNVEV (reference sequence). This CDR3 is built from 16 residues. The V segment lost 1 base and the J segment 5 bases; nucleotides outside the gene matches: 10. In DNA, the CDR3 is TGTGCCAGCAGTTTATTCGTTCCAGGGGGCGTAAACGAGCAGTACTTC. Protein: CASSLFVPGGVNEQYF.

The chain has TRBV3-1 (or the pseudogene TRBV3-2) and TRBJ2-5; tentative D call: TRBD2 (7 bases). Germline CDR1 LGHDT, CDR2 YNNKEL (reference sequence). The CDR3 length is 15 residues. Trimming shortened V by 1 base and J by 3 bases, and 12 bases separated the two germline ends. The CDR3 nucleotides read TGTGCCAGCAGCCAAGGGGGGGGCCCAAAAGAGACCCAGTACTTC. Protein product: CASSQGGGPKETQYF.

The J gene is TRBJ2-1, the V gene TRBV9; 7 nucleotides match TRBD1. Germline V CDR1 and CDR2: SGDLS, YYNGEE. The CDR3 is 15 residues long. V lost 1 base and J lost 4; bases outside the gene matches: 5. CDR3 sequence: CASSVQDRTYNEQFF. In DNA, the CDR3 is TGTGCCAGCAGCGTACAGGACAGGACTTACAATGAGCAGTTCTTC.

The gene calls are TRBV5-6 and TRBJ1-1, with no clear D. In germline, CDR1 is SGHDT, CDR2 YYEEEE. The CDR3 extends over 13 amino acids. Trimming cost V 0 bases and J 10 bases, with 13 bases left between them. The CDR3 nucleotides are TGTGCCAGCAGCTTGGCCATTAAGGAGGGAGCTTTCTTT. It specifies CASSLAIKEGAFF.

The genes are TRBV29-1 and TRBJ2-7, with D possibly matching TRBD1 (6 bases). This CDR3 spans 13 amino acids. Between the trimmed V and J ends, which lost 6 bases and 1 base, there was a span of 13 bases. Germline-derived CDR1 and CDR2 are SQVTM and ANQGSEA. The CDR3 here is CSVTRTVSYEQYF. Here the CDR3 DNA reads TGCAGCGTAACCCGGACAGTTTCCTACGAGCAGTACTTC.

The chain links TRBV6-5 to TRBJ1-5; no definite D call. The ends were cut back, 8 bases at V and 6 bases at J, with 11 bases in the middle. Germline V gives CDR1 MNHEY, CDR2 SVGAGI. The CDR3 consists of 12 residues. CDR3 loop: CASFEAGQPQHF. CDR3 DNA sequence: TGTGCCAGCTTCGAGGCCGGTCAGCCCCAGCATTTT.

The gene calls are TRBV28 and TRBJ1-6; TRBD1 matches 9 bases. J gave up 11 bases and V 5 bases, and 7 bases lay outside the gene matches. The germline CDR1 and CDR2 sequences are MDHEN and SYDVKM. The CDR3 covers 14 residues. CDR3 protein: CASSRGTGLTPLHF. The CDR3 region has the DNA TGTGCCAGCAGTCGCGGGACAGGGTTAACACCCCTCCACTTT.

CDR3 coding DNA: TGTGCCAGCAGCCATCCGACAGGAACTAATTCACCCCTCCACTTT. Protein product: CASSHPTGTNSPLHF. V and J are TRBV4-2 and TRBJ1-6; D is perhaps TRBD1 (6 bases). The CDR3 spans 15 residues. In germline, CDR1 is LGHNA, CDR2 YNFKEQ. V shed 3 bases and J shed 6 bases, with 12 bases lying between them.

This chain links TRBV13 with TRBJ2-2; 8 positions agree with TRBD1. There are 16 residues in the CDR3. Per the germline V gene, CDR1 is PRHDT and CDR2 is FYEKMQ (reference sequence). V lost 3 bases to trimming and J lost 3 bases; unmatched junction nucleotides: 6. CDR3 bases: TGTGCCAGCAGCTTCCCGGGACAGGACTACACCGGGGAGCTGTTTTTT. Amino acids: CASSFPGQDYTGELFF.

The chain employs TRBV7-9 and TRBJ2-3, with TRBD2 matching over 10 bases. After removal of 5 bases from V and 2 bases from J, the junction contained 16 bases not matched to a gene. Germline V gene lookup returns CDR1 SEHNR and CDR2 FQNEAQ (reference sequence). The CDR3 is 19 amino acids. The CDR3 loop is CASSPMVGASGGPTDTQYF. The CDR3 DNA follows: TGTGCCAGCAGCCCCATGGTGGGCGCTAGCGGGGGCCCCACAGATACGCAGTATTTT.

J is TRBJ1-5 and V is TRBV4-1, with D possibly TRBD1 on 6 matching bases. Germline assignment: CDR1 MGHRA and CDR2 YSYEKL. The CDR3 length is 15 residues. V was cut by 1 base and J by 7 bases, with 14 bases left in between. CDR3 sequence (DNA): TGCGCCAGCAGCCAAGCGGAGGGGGAGGGGCAGCCCCAGCATTTT. This encodes CASSQAEGEGQPQHF.